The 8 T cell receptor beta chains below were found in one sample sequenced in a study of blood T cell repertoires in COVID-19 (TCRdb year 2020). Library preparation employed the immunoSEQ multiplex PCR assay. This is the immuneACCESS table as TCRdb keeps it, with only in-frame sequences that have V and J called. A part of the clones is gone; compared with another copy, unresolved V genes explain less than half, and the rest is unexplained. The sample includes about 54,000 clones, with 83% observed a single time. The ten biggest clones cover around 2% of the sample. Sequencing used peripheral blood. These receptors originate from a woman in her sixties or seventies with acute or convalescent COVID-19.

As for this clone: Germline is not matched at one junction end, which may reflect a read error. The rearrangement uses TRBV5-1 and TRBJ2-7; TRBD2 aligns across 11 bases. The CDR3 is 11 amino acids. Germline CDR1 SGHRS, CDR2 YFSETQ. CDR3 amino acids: CASSLRRLAGF. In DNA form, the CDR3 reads TGCGCCAGCAGCTTGAGGAGACTAGCGGGATTC.

The chain's CDR3 is CASSLDRGIDGYTF. DNA for the CDR3: TGTGCCAGCAGCTTAGATCGGGGGATTGATGGCTACACCTTC. This chain uses TRBV13 with TRBJ1-2; the D gene is possibly TRBD1 (5 bases). The CDR3 has 14 residues. The germline V and J ends were trimmed by 1 base and 6 bases, with 12 bases remaining between them. Germline V gene data show CDR1 as PRHDT and CDR2 as FYEKMQ (reference sequence).

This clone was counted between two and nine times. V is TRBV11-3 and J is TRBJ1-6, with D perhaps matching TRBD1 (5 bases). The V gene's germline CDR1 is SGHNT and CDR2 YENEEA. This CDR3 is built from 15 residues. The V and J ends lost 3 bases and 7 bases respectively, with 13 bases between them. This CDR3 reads CASSLGPEPNSPLHF. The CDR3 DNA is TGTGCCAGCAGCTTGGGGCCAGAACCAAATTCACCCCTCCACTTT.

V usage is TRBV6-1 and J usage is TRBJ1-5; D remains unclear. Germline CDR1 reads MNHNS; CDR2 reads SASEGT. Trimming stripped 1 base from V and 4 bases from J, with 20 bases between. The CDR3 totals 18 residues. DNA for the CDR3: TGTGCCAGCAGTGAAGTGGCCGCTTGGGCAGCTCGAAATCAGCCCCAGCATTTT. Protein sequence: CASSEVAAWAARNQPQHF.

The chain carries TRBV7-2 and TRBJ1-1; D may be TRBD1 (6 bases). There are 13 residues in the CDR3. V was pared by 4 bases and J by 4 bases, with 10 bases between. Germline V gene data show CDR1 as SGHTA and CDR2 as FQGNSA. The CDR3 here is CASSYYRVTEAFF. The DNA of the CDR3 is TGTGCCAGCAGCTACTACAGGGTCACTGAAGCTTTCTTT.

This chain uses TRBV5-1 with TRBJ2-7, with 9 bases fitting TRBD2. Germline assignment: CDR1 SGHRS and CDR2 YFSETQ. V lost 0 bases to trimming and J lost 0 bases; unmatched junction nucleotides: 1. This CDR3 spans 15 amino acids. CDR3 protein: CASSLDSGSSYEQYF. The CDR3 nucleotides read TGCGCCAGCAGCTTGGATAGCGGGAGCTCCTACGAGCAGTACTTC.

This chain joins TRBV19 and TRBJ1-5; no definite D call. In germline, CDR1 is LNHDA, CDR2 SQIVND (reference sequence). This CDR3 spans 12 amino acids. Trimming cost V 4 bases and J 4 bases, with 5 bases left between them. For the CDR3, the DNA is TGTGCCAGTAGTAAACTAAATCAGCCCCAGCATTTT. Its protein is CASSKLNQPQHF. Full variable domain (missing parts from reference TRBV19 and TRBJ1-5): DGGITQSPKYLFRKEGQNVTLSCEQNLNHDAMYWYRQDPGQGLRLIYYSQIVNDFQKGDIAEGYSVSREKKESFPLTVTSAQKNPTAFYLCASSKLNQPQHFGDGTRLSIL.

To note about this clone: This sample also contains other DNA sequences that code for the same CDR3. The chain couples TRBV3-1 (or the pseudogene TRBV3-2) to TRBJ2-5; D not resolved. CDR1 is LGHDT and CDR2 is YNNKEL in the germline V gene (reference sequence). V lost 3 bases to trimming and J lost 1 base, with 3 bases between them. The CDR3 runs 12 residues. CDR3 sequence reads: CASSQRQETQYF. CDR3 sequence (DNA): TGTGCCAGCAGCCAGCGCCAAGAGACCCAGTACTTC.